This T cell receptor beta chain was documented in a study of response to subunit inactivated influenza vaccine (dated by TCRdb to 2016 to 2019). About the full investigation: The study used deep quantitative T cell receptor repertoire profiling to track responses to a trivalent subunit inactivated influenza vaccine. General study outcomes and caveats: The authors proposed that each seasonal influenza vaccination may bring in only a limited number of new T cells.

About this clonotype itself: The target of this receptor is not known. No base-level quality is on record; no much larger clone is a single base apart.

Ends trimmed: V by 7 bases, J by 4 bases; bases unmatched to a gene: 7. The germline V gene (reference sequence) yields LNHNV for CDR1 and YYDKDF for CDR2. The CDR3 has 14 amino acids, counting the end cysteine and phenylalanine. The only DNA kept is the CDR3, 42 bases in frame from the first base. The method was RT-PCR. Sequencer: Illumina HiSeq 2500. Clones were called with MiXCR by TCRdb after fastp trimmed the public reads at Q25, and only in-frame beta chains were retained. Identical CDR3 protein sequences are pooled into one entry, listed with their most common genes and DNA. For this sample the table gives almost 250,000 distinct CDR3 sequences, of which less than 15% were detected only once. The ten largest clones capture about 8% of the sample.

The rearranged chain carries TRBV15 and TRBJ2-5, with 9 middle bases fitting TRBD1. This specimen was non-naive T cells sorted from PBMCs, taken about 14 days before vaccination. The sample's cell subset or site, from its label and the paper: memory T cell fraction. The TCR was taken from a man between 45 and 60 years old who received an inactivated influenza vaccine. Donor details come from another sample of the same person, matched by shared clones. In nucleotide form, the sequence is TGTGCCACCACCGAGACAGGGGGGCTAGAGACCCAGTACTTC. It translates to CATTETGGLETQYF.